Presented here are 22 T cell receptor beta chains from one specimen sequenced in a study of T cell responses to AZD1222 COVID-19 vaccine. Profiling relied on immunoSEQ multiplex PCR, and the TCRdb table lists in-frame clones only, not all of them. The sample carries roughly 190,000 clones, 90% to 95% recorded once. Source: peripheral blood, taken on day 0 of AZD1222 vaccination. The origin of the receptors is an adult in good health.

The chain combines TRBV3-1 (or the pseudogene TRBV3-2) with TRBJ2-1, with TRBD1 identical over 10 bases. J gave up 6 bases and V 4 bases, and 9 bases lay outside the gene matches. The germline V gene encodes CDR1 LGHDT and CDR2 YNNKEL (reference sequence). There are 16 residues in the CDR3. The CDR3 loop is CASSPRPRQGANEQFF. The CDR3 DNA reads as TGTGCCAGCAGCCCACGTCCGAGACAGGGGGCCAATGAGCAGTTCTTC.

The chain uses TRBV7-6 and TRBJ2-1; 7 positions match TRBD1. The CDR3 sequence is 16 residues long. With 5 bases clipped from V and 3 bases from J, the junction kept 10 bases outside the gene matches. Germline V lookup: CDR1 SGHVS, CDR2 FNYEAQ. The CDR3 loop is CASSLRQGVGYNEQFF. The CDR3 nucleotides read TGTGCCAGCAGCCTACGACAGGGCGTAGGCTACAATGAGCAGTTCTTC.

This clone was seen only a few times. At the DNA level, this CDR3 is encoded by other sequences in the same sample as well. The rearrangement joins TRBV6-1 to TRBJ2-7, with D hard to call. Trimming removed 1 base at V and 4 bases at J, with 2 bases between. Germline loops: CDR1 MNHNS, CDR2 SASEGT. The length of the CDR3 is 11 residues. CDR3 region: CASSEGYEQYF. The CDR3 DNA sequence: TGTGCCAGCAGTGAAGGGTACGAGCAGTACTTC.

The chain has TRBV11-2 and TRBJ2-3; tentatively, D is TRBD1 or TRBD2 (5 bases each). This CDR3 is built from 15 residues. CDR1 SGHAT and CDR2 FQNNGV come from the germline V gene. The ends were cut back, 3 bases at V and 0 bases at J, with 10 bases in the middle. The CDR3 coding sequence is TGTGCCAGCAGCTTTCAGGGAGCCAGCACAGATACGCAGTATTTT. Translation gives CASSFQGASTDTQYF.

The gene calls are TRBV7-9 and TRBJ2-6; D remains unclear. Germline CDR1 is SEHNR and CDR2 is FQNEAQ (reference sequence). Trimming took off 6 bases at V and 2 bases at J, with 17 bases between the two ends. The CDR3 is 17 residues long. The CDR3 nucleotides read TGTGCCAGCAGTCCCCGCCGCGGCTCCCCTGGGGCCAACGTCCTGACTTTC. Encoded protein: CASSPRRGSPGANVLTF.

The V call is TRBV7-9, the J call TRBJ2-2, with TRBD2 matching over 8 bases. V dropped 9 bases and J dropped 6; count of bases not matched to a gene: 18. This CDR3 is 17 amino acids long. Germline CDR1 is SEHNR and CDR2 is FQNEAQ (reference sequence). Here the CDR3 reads CASQTEYGTRNPGELFF. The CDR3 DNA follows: TGTGCCAGTCAAACGGAGTACGGGACTAGGAATCCCGGGGAGCTGTTTTTT.

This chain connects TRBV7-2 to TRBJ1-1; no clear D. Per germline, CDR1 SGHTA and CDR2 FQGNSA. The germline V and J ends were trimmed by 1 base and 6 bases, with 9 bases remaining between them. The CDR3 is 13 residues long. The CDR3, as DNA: TGTGCCAGCAGCTTAGTAGGCGGATCTGAAGCTTTCTTT. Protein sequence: CASSLVGGSEAFF. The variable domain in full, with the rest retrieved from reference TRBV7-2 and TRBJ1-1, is GAGVSQSPSNKVTEKGKDVELRCDPISGHTALYWYRQSLGQGLEFLIYFQGNSAPDKSGLPSDRFSAERTGGSVSTLTIQRTQQEDSAVYLCASSLVGGSEAFFGQGTRLTVV.

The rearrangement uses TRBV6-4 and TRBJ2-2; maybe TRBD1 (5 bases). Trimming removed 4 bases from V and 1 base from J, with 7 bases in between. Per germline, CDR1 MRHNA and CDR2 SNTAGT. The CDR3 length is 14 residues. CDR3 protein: CASSGQMNTGELFF. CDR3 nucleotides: TGTGCCAGCAGTGGACAGATGAACACCGGGGAGCTGTTTTTT.

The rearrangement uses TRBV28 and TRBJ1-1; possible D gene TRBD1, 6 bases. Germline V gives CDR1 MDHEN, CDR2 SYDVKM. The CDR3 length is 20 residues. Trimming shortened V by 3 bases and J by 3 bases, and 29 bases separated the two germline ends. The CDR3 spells CASSFRGSSLGAGAYTEAFF. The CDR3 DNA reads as TGTGCCAGCAGTTTTCGGGGAAGCAGTTTAGGAGCGGGGGCGTACACTGAAGCTTTCTTT.

The CDR3 here is CASSQVGASSPLHF. The DNA of the CDR3 is TGTGCCAGCAGCCAAGTGGGGGCGAGTTCACCCCTCCACTTT. The V gene is TRBV4-2, the J gene TRBJ1-6; D might be TRBD1 (6 bases). The germline V gene encodes CDR1 LGHNA and CDR2 YNFKEQ. Trimming stripped 1 base from V and 9 bases from J, with 10 bases between. This CDR3 has 14 amino acids.

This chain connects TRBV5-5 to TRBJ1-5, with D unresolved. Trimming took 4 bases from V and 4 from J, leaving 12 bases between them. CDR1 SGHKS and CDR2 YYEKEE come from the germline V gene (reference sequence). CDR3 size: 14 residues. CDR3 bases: TGTGCCAGCAGCCGGGGTGTAAATAATCAGCCCCAGCATTTT. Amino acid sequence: CASSRGVNNQPQHF. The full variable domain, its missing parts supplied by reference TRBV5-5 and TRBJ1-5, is DAGVTQSPTHLIKTRGQQVTLRCSPISGHKSVSWYQQVLGQGPQFIFQYYEKEERGRGNFPDRFSARQFPNYSSELNVNALLLGDSALYLCASSRGVNNQPQHFGDGTRLSIL.

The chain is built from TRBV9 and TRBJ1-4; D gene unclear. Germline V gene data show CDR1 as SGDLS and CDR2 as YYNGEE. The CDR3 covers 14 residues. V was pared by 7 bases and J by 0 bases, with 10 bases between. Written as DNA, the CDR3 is TGTGCCAGCTCCAACGGGGCAACTAATGAAAAACTGTTTTTT. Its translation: CASSNGATNEKLFF. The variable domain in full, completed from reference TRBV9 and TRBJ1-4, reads DSGVTQTPKHLITATGQRVTLRCSPRSGDLSVYWYQQSLDQGLQFLIQYYNGEERAKGNILERFSAQQFPDLHSELNLSSLELGDSALYFCASSNGATNEKLFFGSGTQLSVL.

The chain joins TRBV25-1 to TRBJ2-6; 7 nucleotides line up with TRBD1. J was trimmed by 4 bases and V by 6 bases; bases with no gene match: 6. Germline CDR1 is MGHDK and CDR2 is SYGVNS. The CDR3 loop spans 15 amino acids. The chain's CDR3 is CASREKGAGANVLTF. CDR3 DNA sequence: TGTGCCAGCAGGGAAAAGGGGGCAGGGGCCAACGTCCTGACTTTC.

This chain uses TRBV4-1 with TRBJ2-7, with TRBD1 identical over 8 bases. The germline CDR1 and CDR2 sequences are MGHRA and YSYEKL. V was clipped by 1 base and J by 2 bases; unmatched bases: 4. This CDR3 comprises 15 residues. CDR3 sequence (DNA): TGCGCCAGCAGCCAAGGACAGGGGAACACCTACGAGCAGTACTTC. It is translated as CASSQGQGNTYEQYF.

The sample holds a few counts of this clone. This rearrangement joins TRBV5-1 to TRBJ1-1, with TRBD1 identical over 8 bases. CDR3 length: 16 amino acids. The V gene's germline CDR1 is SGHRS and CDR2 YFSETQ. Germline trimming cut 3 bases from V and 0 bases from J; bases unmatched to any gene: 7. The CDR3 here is CASSSRQGRLNTEAFF. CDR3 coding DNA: TGCGCCAGCAGCTCACGACAGGGGCGGTTGAACACTGAAGCTTTCTTT.

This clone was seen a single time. Written as DNA, the CDR3 is TGTGCCAGTAGTATACGTCGGACAGGGTTAGGGGAGAACACTGAAGCTTTCTTT. This encodes CASSIRRTGLGENTEAFF. The chain joins TRBV19 to TRBJ1-1, with 8 bases aligning to TRBD1. Germline CDR1 is LNHDA and CDR2 is SQIVND (reference sequence). The CDR3 runs 18 residues. The junction had 12 bases not matched to a gene; V was cut back by 2 bases and J by 1 base.

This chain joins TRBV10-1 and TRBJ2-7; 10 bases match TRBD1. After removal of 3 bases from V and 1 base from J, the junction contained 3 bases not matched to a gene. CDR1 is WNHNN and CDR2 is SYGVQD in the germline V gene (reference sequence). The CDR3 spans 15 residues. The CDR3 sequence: CASSDGTGASYEQYF. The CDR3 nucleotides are TGCGCCAGCAGTGATGGGACAGGGGCGTCCTACGAGCAGTACTTC.

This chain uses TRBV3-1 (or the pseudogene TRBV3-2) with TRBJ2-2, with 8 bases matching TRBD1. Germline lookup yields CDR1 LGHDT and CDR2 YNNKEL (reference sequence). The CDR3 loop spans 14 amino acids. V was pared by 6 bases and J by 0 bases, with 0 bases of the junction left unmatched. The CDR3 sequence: CASRQGANTGELFF. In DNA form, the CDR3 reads TGTGCCAGCAGACAGGGGGCGAACACCGGGGAGCTGTTTTTT.

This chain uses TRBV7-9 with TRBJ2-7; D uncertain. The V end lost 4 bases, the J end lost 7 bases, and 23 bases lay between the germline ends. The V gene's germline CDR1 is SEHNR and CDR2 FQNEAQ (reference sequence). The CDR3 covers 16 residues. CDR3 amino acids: CASSWIDVGFLREQYF. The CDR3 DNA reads TGTGCCAGCAGCTGGATAGATGTAGGCTTTCTACGAGAGCAGTACTTC.

CDR3 coding DNA: TGTGCCAGCAGTTTTAGCAGGGGAGGTGGCTACACCTTC. Protein: CASSFSRGGGYTF. J is TRBJ1-2 and V is TRBV27, with a possible D match to TRBD1 (6 bases). Germline V gene data show CDR1 as MNHEY and CDR2 as SMNVEV (reference sequence). V gave up 3 bases and J gave up 7 bases, with 12 bases separating them. The CDR3 has 13 residues.

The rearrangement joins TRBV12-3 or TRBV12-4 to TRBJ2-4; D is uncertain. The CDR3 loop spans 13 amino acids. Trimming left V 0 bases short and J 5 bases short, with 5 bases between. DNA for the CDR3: TGTGCCAGCAGTTTAGCCCCGCAAAACATTCAGTACTTC. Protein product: CASSLAPQNIQYF.

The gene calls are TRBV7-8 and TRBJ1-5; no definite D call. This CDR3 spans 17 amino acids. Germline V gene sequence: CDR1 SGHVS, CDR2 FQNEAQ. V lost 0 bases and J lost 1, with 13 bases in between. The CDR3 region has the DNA TGTGCCAGCAGCTTAGCCGGCGCCCTGGGGAGCAATCAGCCCCAGCATTTT. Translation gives CASSLAGALGSNQPQHF.